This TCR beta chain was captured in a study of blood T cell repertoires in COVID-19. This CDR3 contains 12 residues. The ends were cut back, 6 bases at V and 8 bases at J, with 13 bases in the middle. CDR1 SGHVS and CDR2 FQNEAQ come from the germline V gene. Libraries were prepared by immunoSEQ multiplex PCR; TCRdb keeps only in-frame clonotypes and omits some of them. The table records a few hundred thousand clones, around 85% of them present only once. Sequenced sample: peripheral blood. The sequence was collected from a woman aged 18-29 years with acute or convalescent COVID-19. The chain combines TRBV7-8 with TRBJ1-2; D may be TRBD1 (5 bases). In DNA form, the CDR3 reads TGTGCCAGCAGAACCGGGACTGAGGGCTACACCTTC. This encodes CASRTGTEGYTF.